This T cell receptor (beta chain) derives from a study of blood T cells in healthy people across ages. Study observations and caveats: Roughly linear declines in TCR beta diversity per million T cells occurred with age.

This CDR3 comprises 15 residues. V lost 0 bases, J lost 4 bases, and 12 bases lay in between. Germline V gene lookup returns CDR1 DFQATT and CDR2 SNEGSKA (reference sequence). On this clonotype: Antigen unknown.

Sample-barcoded 5' priming and a J-beta primer mix drove a second PCR of roughly 7 to 11 cycles. TCRdb ran MiXCR on the 5' RACE reads and lists one entry per CDR3 protein. The sample yields 1.5 million to 1.9 million distinct CDR3 sequences, approximately 39% seen once. Healthy Caucasian individuals from Russia aged about 6 to 100 were enrolled as donors. Isolation per sample recovered at least 7 million PBMCs. The V gene is TRBV20-1, the J gene TRBJ2-2; maybe TRBD2 (6 bases). Sample: blood. This TCR derives from a woman aged 18 to 35 in good health. CDR3 in DNA: TGCAGTGCTAGAGATCTCCAGGGAGGCACCGGGGAGCTGTTTTTT. Translation: CSARDLQGGTGELFF.